This T cell receptor beta chain was identified during a study of blood T cells in healthy people across ages. General study results and limits: Roughly linear age-related decline in beta diversity appeared, significant by age about 40. Higher diversity and more naive CD4+ cells were features of long-lived donors, compared to aged donors.

Together with a sample-barcoded 5' primer, a J-beta primer mix was included in a second PCR lasting about 6 to 11 cycles. TCRdb analysed the 5' RACE reads with MiXCR anew, one entry per CDR3 protein. The sample has about 640,000 distinct CDR3 sequences, less than 35% seen once. Trimming took off 2 bases at V and 5 bases at J, with 9 bases between the two ends. The CDR3 covers 13 residues. The V gene's germline CDR1 is SGDLS and CDR2 YYNGEE. It was around 10 milliliters of peripheral blood that were drawn from each donor. Samples each yielded at least 5.5 micrograms of total RNA. This clonotype has a count of ten or more. Its matching antigen is unknown.

J is TRBJ2-3 and V is TRBV9; TRBD2 might be the D (7 bases). The receptor was derived from a woman of 80 years or more in good health. The sequencing input was blood. The CDR3 nucleotides read TGTGCCAGCAGCGTCGGGGGGCAAGATACGCAGTATTTT. Encoded protein: CASSVGGQDTQYF.